This T cell receptor beta chain was recorded in a study of identical twins. CDR1 and CDR2 from the germline V gene are LGHDT and YNNKEL (reference sequence). V shed 1 base and J shed 6 bases, with 9 bases lying between them. The CDR3 totals 14 residues. The cDNA had a unique molecular identifier and a template-switch universal primer site. Via MiXCR, TCRdb re-called the 5' RACE reads, giving one row per CDR3 protein. The data hold 300,000 to 400,000 distinct CDR3 sequences, with approximately 13% observed a single time. The study, taken as a whole, reports: The more abundant beta clonotypes in cord blood had fewer insertions, and memory repertoires did not show this. Models underestimated how often monozygotic twins shared out-of-frame TCR alpha. Twin-shared out-of-frame alpha sequences showed excess low generation probability.

A few counts support this clonotype. Antigen specificity is unknown. These same data were also listed under a study on yellow fever vaccine responses in identical twins.

Sequenced material: CD8+ T cells sorted from blood. This clonotype was sampled from a woman aged 18-35 years in good health. The chain links TRBV3-1 to TRBJ2-2; D ambiguous. Here the CDR3 DNA reads TGTGCCAGCAGCCAAGCGGTCGGGCCCGGGGAGCTGTTTTTT. This sequence encodes CASSQAVGPGELFF. Using reference TRBV3-1 and TRBJ2-2 for the parts outside the CDR3, the full variable domain is DTAVSQTPKYLVTQMGNDKSIKCEQNLGHDTMYWYKQDSKKFLKIMFSYNNKELIINETVPNRFSPKSPDKAHLNLHINSLELGDSAVYFCASSQAVGPGELFFGEGSRLTVL.